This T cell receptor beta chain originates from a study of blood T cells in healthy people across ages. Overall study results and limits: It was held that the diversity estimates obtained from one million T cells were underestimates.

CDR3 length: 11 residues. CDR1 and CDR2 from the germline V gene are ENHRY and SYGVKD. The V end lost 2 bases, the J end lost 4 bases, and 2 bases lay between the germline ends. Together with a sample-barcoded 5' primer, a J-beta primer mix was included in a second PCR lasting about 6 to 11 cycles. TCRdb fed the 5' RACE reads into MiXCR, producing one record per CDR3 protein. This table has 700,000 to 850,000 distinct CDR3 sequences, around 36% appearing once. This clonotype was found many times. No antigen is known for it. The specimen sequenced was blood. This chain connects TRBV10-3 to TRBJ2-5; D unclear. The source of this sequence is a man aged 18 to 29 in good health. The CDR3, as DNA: TGTGCCATCAGTGAGGGAGAGACCCAGTACTTC. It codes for CAISEGETQYF.